The entry that follows covers one T cell receptor (beta chain) sequence. Germline values: CDR1 SGHRS, CDR2 YFSETQ. The CDR3 extends over 15 amino acids. V dropped 0 bases and J dropped 3; count of bases not matched to a gene: 2. Sequenced by immunoSEQ multiplex PCR; TCRdb stores in-frame clones only, minus some. The table lists some 250,000 clones, roughly 79% of them singletons. The data were taken from a study of blood T cell repertoires in COVID-19. Study overall: The United States, Italy and Spain supplied acute and convalescent COVID-19 samples. T cells, B-cell-depleted T cells, or PBMCs provided the cDNA or gDNA that served as material.

The V and J genes are TRBV5-1 and TRBJ1-5; the match to TRBD1 covers 8 bases. Sequenced: peripheral blood. The receptor's source is a woman aged 80 or older with COVID-19, enrolled during active disease. DNA of the CDR3: TGCGCCAGCAGCTTGGCAGGGGGCAACAATCAGCCCCAGCATTTT. Its protein is CASSLAGGNNQPQHF.